This is a list of T cell receptor beta chains from one sample in a study of OX40 agonist ivuxolimab in advanced cancers. The method was immunoSEQ multiplex PCR; TCRdb's version includes in-frame clones alone and lacks a portion of them. The table lists roughly 40,000 clones, approximately 86% of them singletons. The sample here was CD4+ or CD8+ T cells sorted from blood, taken in a trial of the OX40 agonist ivuxolimab. The receptors shown here come from an adult with an advanced solid tumor such as melanoma, head and neck, liver or kidney cancer. Each CDR3 is given with its conserved first and last residue. D genes are given only for firm matches. Clone size, where shown, is once, few, many, or a class for clones that have expanded.

>.|TRBJ2-5|TRBV2|.
TGTGCCAGCAGTGAAGCTAGACCGGACGAGACCCAGTACTTC
CASSEARPDETQYF
>.|TRBJ2-7|TRBV30|TRBD1
TGTGCCTGGAGTGGACAGGGCTACGAGCAGTACTTC
CAWSGQGYEQYF
>.|TRBJ1-3|TRBV5-4|TRBD1
TGTGCCAGCAGCTTATCTCGGACAGGGACGTCAGGAAACACCATATATTTT
CASSLSRTGTSGNTIYF
>.|TRBJ1-2|TRBV4-1|.
TGCGCCAGCAGCCAAGAAGTTGTGCTAGTTAACTATGGCTACACCTTC
CASSQEVVLVNYGYTF
>.|TRBJ1-1|TRBV7-8|TRBD1
TGTGCCAGCAGCTGGAGTCGGACAGGGGAAGCTTTCTTT
CASSWSRTGEAFF
>once|TRBJ1-6|TRBV10-3|.
TGTGCCATCAGTGATGAAGGGGGCTATAATTCACCCCTCCACTTT
CAISDEGGYNSPLHF
>.|TRBJ2-7|TRBV7-9|.
TGTGCCAGCAGCCGCGCGACAGGCCTATTAGACTACGAGCAGTACTTC
CASSRATGLLDYEQYF
>.|TRBJ2-2|TRBV5-1|.
TGCGCCAGCAGCCTCGGCCCTGGGCCCGGGGAGCTGTTTTTT
CASSLGPGPGELFF
>.|TRBJ2-1|TRBV11-3|.
TGTGCCAGCAGCCCCTCGTACAACAATGAGCAGTTCTTC
CASSPSYNNEQFF
>.|TRBJ2-7|TRBV7-6|TRBD2
TGTGCCAGCAAAGCGGGAGGGCCCTACGAGCAGTACTTC
CASKAGGPYEQYF
>.|TRBJ2-3|TRBV9|.
TGTGCCAGCAGCCCCCGGGACCTCACAGATACGCAGTATTTT
CASSPRDLTDTQYF
>once|TRBJ1-5|TRBV7-9|.
TGTGCCAGCAGCCCGTCCTCAGAGGGTAGCAATCAGCCCCAGCATTTT
CASSPSSEGSNQPQHF
>few|TRBJ1-3|TRBV5-6|.
TGTGCCAGCAGCTTCGAGGGGGGTTCTTCTGGAAACACCATATATTTT
CASSFEGGSSGNTIYF
>once|TRBJ2-7|TRBV28|.
TGTGCCAGCAGTTTGGATCAACCGACCTACGAGCAGTACTTC
CASSLDQPTYEQYF
>.|TRBJ2-5|TRBV6-5|.
TGTGCCAGCAGTTACGGGGTCGAGAAGACAACCCAGTACTTC
CASSYGVEKTTQYF
>.|TRBJ1-1|TRBV5-1|.
TGCGCCAGCAGCTTGGAGTCGGGGGGGCGCCGGGGCAATCCACGTGAAGCTTTCTTT
CASSLESGGRRGNPREAFF
>.|TRBJ2-7|TRBV7-9|TRBD1
TGTGCCAGCAGCGTCCCGGACAGGGCATCCTACGAGCAGTACTTC
CASSVPDRASYEQYF
>.|TRBJ2-5|TRBV9|TRBD2
TGTGCCAGCTCCGGGACTAGTGTTAAAGAGACCCAGTACTTC
CASSGTSVKETQYF
>.|TRBJ2-7|TRBV29-1|TRBD2
TGCAGCGTTGAGGGGGGACTAGGCTACGAGCAGTACTTC
CSVEGGLGYEQYF
>.|TRBJ1-1|TRBV19|.
TGTGCCAGTAGTATGGGCGGTGGGGACCCTGAAGCTTTCTTT
CASSMGGGDPEAFF
>.|TRBJ2-7|TRBV6-1|TRBD1
TGTGCCAGCAGTGAATCAACAGGGGGGTACGAGCAGTACTTC
CASSESTGGYEQYF
>.|TRBJ1-3|TRBV13|.
TGTGCCAGCAGCTTTCGCAGATCCTCTGGAAACACCATATATTTT
CASSFRRSSGNTIYF
>.|TRBJ1-2|TRBV11-2|TRBD1
TGTGCCAGCAGCTTAGAGACAGGGGATGGTCCCAAACTTGGGGATGGCTACACCTTC
CASSLETGDGPKLGDGYTF
>.|TRBJ2-7|TRBV27|TRBD2
TGTGCCAGTGGACTAGCGGGTTCCTACGAGCAGTACTTC
CASGLAGSYEQYF
>.|TRBJ2-3|TRBV4-3|TRBD1
TGCGCCAGCAGCCGCGACAGGGGTGGCACAGATACGCAGTATTTT
CASSRDRGGTDTQYF
>.|TRBJ2-5|TRBV6-6|.
TGTGCCAGCAGTTCCACTTCGACAAGTGGAGGAGAGACCCAGTACTTC
CASSSTSTSGGETQYF
>.|TRBJ2-1|TRBV6-4|.
TGTGCCAGCAGTGGGAGGGCAAGCTCCTACAATGAGCAGTTCTTC
CASSGRASSYNEQFF
>.|TRBJ2-1|TRBV14|TRBD2
TGTGCCAGCAGCCAAGATGTCACTAGCGGGAACGGTGAGCAGTTCTTC
CASSQDVTSGNGEQFF
>.|TRBJ1-1|TRBV6-6|.
TGTGCCAGCAGTTACGGGGCCCGGGCAGTGAACACTGAAGCTTTCTTT
CASSYGARAVNTEAFF
>.|TRBJ2-1|TRBV6-5|TRBD2
TGTGCCAGCAGCGAAGGGACTAGCGGGCCAGAGCAGTTCTTC
CASSEGTSGPEQFF
>.|TRBJ1-1|TRBV7-9|.
TGTGCCAGCAGGGGAGGGGGGCAGGCGAACACTGAAGCTTTCTTT
CASRGGGQANTEAFF
>.|TRBJ1-2|TRBV4-3|TRBD1
TGCGCCAGCAGCCACAGCCGTGGGACAGTTTGGTATGGCTACACCTTC
CASSHSRGTVWYGYTF
>.|TRBJ2-7|TRBV21-1|.
TGTGCCAGCAGCAAAATTCAGGGACTAGCGGGAGCGTCCTACGAGCAGTACTTC
CASSKIQGLAGASYEQYF
>.|TRBJ2-5|TRBV15|.
TGTGCCACCAGCACCTCAGGGTATCGGGAGACCCAGTACTTC
CATSTSGYRETQYF
>.|TRBJ1-2|TRBV28|.
TGTGCCAGCACCGGGCCGACCCACTATGGCTACACCTTC
CASTGPTHYGYTF
>.|TRBJ2-3|TRBV28|.
TGTGCCAGCAGTTTAGGGAGGGGGAGAGACACAGATACGCAGTATTTT
CASSLGRGRDTDTQYF
>.|TRBJ1-1|TRBV28|.
TGTGCCAGCAGCCCTAAGGCGGACAGAACTGAAGCTTTCTTT
CASSPKADRTEAFF
>.|TRBJ2-7|TRBV27|TRBD2
TGTGCCAGCTCGGAAGCGGGACCGGCCTACGAGCAGTACTTC
CASSEAGPAYEQYF
>.|TRBJ1-1|TRBV27|TRBD1
TGTGCCAGCAGTTTATCGATGTTTGAGAGGGGGCCGGGCACTGAAGCTTTCTTT
CASSLSMFERGPGTEAFF
>.|TRBJ2-7|TRBV5-1|TRBD2
TGCGCCAGCAGCTATGGACTAGCGACCTCCTACGAGCAGTACTTC
CASSYGLATSYEQYF
>.|TRBJ2-1|TRBV9|.
TGTGCCAGCAGCCCGCGGAACAATGAGCAGTTCTTC
CASSPRNNEQFF
>.|TRBJ2-7|TRBV6-5|TRBD1
TGTGCCAGCAGTTACTCGGGACAGGGGGCGGATGAGCAGTACTTC
CASSYSGQGADEQYF
>.|TRBJ1-1|TRBV6-1|TRBD1
TGTGCCAGCAGTGAAGGGACAGGGGGAGGCACTGAAGCTTTCTTT
CASSEGTGGGTEAFF
>.|TRBJ2-1|TRBV12-5|.
TGTGCTAGTGGTTCAAACCTTGCCTACAATGAGCAGTTCTTC
CASGSNLAYNEQFF
>few|TRBJ2-7|TRBV7-9|.
TGTGCCAGCAGGTCCACCGTACAGAACCAGTACGAGCAGTACTTC
CASRSTVQNQYEQYF
>.|TRBJ1-1|TRBV27|.
TGTGCCAGCGGCCAATTAGGGGCTGAAGCTTTCTTT
CASGQLGAEAFF
>.|TRBJ1-1|TRBV10-3|.
TGTGCCATCAGTGAGTCCGTCGACACTACGAACACTGAAGCTTTCTTT
CAISESVDTTNTEAFF
>.|TRBJ2-7|TRBV7-9|.
TGTGCCAGCAGCTACGACAGAACCTACGAGCAGTACTTC
CASSYDRTYEQYF
>.|TRBJ1-1|TRBV5-1|.
TGCGCCAGCAGCTTGGAGGACAGAACCACTGAAGCTTTCTTT
CASSLEDRTTEAFF
>.|TRBJ1-2|TRBV6-5|.
TGTGCCAGCAGTTACTCGGCAAGTTACTATGGCTACACCTTC
CASSYSASYYGYTF
>once|TRBJ2-1|TRBV9|.
TGTGCCAGCAGCGTTGACGGGAACGTTCACAATGAGCAGTTCTTC
CASSVDGNVHNEQFF
>.|TRBJ2-3|TRBV19|TRBD2
TGTGCCAGTAGAGCGGGGATTGGAAGCACAGATACGCAGTATTTT
CASRAGIGSTDTQYF
>.|TRBJ2-7|TRBV10-3|.
TGTGCCATCAGTGAGTTGACCCGTCCCAACTACGAGCAGTACTTC
CAISELTRPNYEQYF
>.|TRBJ1-5|TRBV6-5|.
TGTGCCAGCAGTTACGGTATGGGGACACATCAGCCCCAGCATTTT
CASSYGMGTHQPQHF
>once|TRBJ1-1|TRBV7-9|.
TGTGCCAGCAGCCCCCCCGTGGTCATGAACACTGAAGCTTTCTTT
CASSPPVVMNTEAFF
>.|TRBJ1-2|TRBV6-6|TRBD1
TGTGCCAGCAGTCTGCGGGACAGCATTCTGGATGGCTACACCTTC
CASSLRDSILDGYTF
>.|TRBJ2-2|TRBV5-6|TRBD1
TGTGCCAGCAGCCGCGACAGGGGCTTCACCGGGGAGCTGTTTTTT
CASSRDRGFTGELFF
>once|TRBJ2-1|TRBV6-5|TRBD2
TGTGCCAGCAGTGCGACTAGCGGGCCGTACAATGAGCAGTTCTTC
CASSATSGPYNEQFF
>.|TRBJ2-7|TRBV6-1|TRBD1
TGTGCCAGCAGGGACGCCAGGGACAGCTCCTACGAGCAGTACTTC
CASRDARDSSYEQYF
>.|TRBJ2-7|TRBV7-2|.
TGTGCCAGCGGGCGGGGTGAATCCTACGAGCAGTACTTC
CASGRGESYEQYF